Listed here are 4 T cell receptor beta chains from one sample, sequenced in a study of cytomegalovirus exposure and HLA in healthy donors. This PCR relied on a set of 60 Vbeta primers and 13 Jbeta primers. Profiled with immunoSEQ multiplex PCR; TCRdb holds only in-frame clones, not every one. The sample table includes about 150,000 clones. What was sequenced was PBMCs. The receptors here all came from a woman between 50 and 59 years old in good health and CMV-seronegative.

The chain has TRBV5-8 and TRBJ2-5; TRBD1 matches 7 bases. In germline, CDR1 is SGHTS, CDR2 YDEGEE. The CDR3 has 14 amino acids. V shed 4 bases and J 1 base; nucleotides not matched to a gene: 4. The CDR3 sequence is CASSRGPSQETQYF. DNA for the CDR3: TGTGCCAGCAGCAGGGGGCCGTCCCAAGAGACCCAGTACTTC.

The V and J genes are TRBV7-6 and TRBJ2-7; 7 bases map to TRBD1. CDR3 length: 14 amino acids. CDR1 SGHVS and CDR2 FNYEAQ come from the germline V gene. The junction had 7 bases not matched to a gene; V was cut back by 5 bases and J by 3 bases. The CDR3 DNA follows: TGTGCCAGCAGCCTCAGACAGGGAGACTACGAGCAGTACTTC. Translating gives CASSLRQGDYEQYF. The whole variable domain, remainder taken from reference TRBV7-6 and TRBJ2-7, is GAGVSQSPRYKVTKRGQDVALRCDPISGHVSLYWYRQALGQGPEFLTYFNYEAQQDKSGLPNDRFSAERPEGSISTLTIQRTEQRDSAMYRCASSLRQGDYEQYFGPGTRLTVT.

V usage is TRBV20-1 and J usage is TRBJ1-1; possibly TRBD1 for D (6 bases). Trimming cost V 4 bases and J 11 bases, with 14 bases left between them. This CDR3 is 11 amino acids long. CDR1 is DFQATT, CDR2 SNEGSKA, per germline (reference sequence). CDR3 region: CSATKTGDAFF. Here the CDR3 DNA reads TGCAGTGCTACCAAGACAGGCGACGCTTTCTTT.

The rearrangement joins TRBV5-1 to TRBJ2-4, with 9 bases that match TRBD1. The CDR3 is made up of 13 amino acids. CDR1 and CDR2 (germline): SGHRS, YFSETQ. Trimming cost V 7 bases and J 8 bases; bases outside gene matches: 7. CDR3 in amino acids: CASRQGDWDIQYF. As DNA, the CDR3 is TGCGCCAGCCGACAGGGGGACTGGGACATTCAGTACTTC. Combining the CDR3 with reference TRBV5-1 and TRBJ2-4 gives the whole variable domain KAGVTQTPRYLIKTRGQQVTLSCSPISGHRSVSWYQQTPGQGLQFLFEYFSETQRNKGNFPGRFSGRQFSNSRSEMNVSTLELGDSALYLCASRQGDWDIQYFGAGTRLSVL.